Following are 18 T cell receptor beta chains from one sample sequenced in a study of CD8 T cells in ankylosing spondylitis. TCRdb fed the 5' RACE reads into MiXCR, producing one record per CDR3 protein. Here the sample spans 200,000 to 300,000 distinct CDR3 sequences, 20% to 30% being singletons. The source material was blood, either unsorted or a sorted T cell fraction (not recorded which). The source is a male donor with ankylosing spondylitis or in good health (not recorded which).

The V call is TRBV7-9, the J call TRBJ1-6; 9 nucleotides match TRBD1. Germline loops: CDR1 SEHNR, CDR2 FQNEAQ (reference sequence). Trimming took 1 base from V and 9 from J; bases not matched to a gene: 1. This CDR3 has 14 residues. The CDR3 DNA reads TGTGCCAGCAGCTTAGGGACAGGGGTTTCACCCCTCCACTTT. It codes for CASSLGTGVSPLHF. The variable domain in full, completed from reference TRBV7-9 and TRBJ1-6, reads DTGVSQNPRHKITKRGQNVTFRCDPISEHNRLYWYRQTLGQGPEFLTYFQNEAQLEKSRLLSDRFSAERPKGSFSTLEIQRTEQGDSAMYLCASSLGTGVSPLHFGNGTRLTVT.

The CDR3 DNA sequence: TGTGCCAGCTCACCTACAGCGGCAGTCTCCTACGAGCAGTACTTC. Translated, it gives CASSPTAAVSYEQYF. The chain uses TRBV18 and TRBJ2-7; perhaps TRBD2 as D (5 bases). The CDR3 spans 15 residues. The V gene's germline CDR1 is KGHSH and CDR2 LQKENI. V was trimmed by 3 bases and J by 0 bases, leaving 12 bases between them.

There are a few counts of this clonotype. The chain recombines TRBV12-3 or TRBV12-4 with TRBJ1-2, with 8 nucleotides matching TRBD1. The CDR3 covers 17 residues. Trimming removed 8 bases from V and 5 bases from J; junction bases left unmatched: 19. CDR3 sequence (DNA): TGTGCCAGCGGACCCCAGAATGACAGGGGCTATGCGTATGGCTACACCTTC. It translates to CASGPQNDRGYAYGYTF.

This clonotype was observed many times. J is TRBJ2-3 and V is TRBV9; 8 bases match TRBD2. Germline loops: CDR1 SGDLS, CDR2 YYNGEE. V shed 7 bases, J shed 4 bases, and the junction held 8 bases outside the gene matches. CDR3 length: 14 amino acids. CDR3 sequence: CASANGGASDTQYF. The DNA for the CDR3 is TGTGCCAGCGCGAACGGGGGGGCCTCAGATACGCAGTATTTT.

This clonotype appeared a few times. V usage is TRBV20-1 and J usage is TRBJ2-3; D possibly matches TRBD1 or TRBD2 (6 bases each). CDR1 is DFQATT and CDR2 is SNEGSKA in the germline V gene (reference sequence). The CDR3 loop spans 14 amino acids. CDR3 sequence reads: CSLPWGAGRDTQYF. CDR3 coding DNA: TGCAGCCTCCCCTGGGGGGCGGGGCGGGATACGCAGTATTTT.

The chain couples TRBV20-1 to TRBJ2-5, with D hard to call. Trimming pared 1 base from V and 4 bases from J, leaving 13 bases between. The CDR3 length is 14 residues. Germline V gene data show CDR1 as DFQATT and CDR2 as SNEGSKA (reference sequence). The CDR3 nucleotides read TGCAGTGCTAGAGCCGATCGGATAGCAGAGACCCAGTACTTC. It encodes CSARADRIAETQYF.

The chain links TRBV6-1 to TRBJ2-7; 8 positions agree with TRBD1. The germline CDR1 and CDR2 sequences are MNHNS and SASEGT. V lost 6 bases to trimming and J lost 3 bases; unmatched junction nucleotides: 7. This CDR3 region has 14 residues. In DNA form, the CDR3 reads TGTGCCAGCAGAACCAGGACAGGGAACTACGAGCAGTACTTC. Protein sequence: CASRTRTGNYEQYF.

J is TRBJ2-7 and V is TRBV20-1; TRBD1 matches at 7 bases. The length of the CDR3 is 15 residues. V lost 2 bases, J lost 2 bases, and 9 bases stayed unmatched. Germline V gene sequence: CDR1 DFQATT, CDR2 SNEGSKA (reference sequence). For the CDR3, the DNA is TGCAGTGCTAGATCAACGCCCCAGGGGGCCTACGAGCAGTACTTC. Translated, it gives CSARSTPQGAYEQYF.

This clonotype was observed a single time. J is TRBJ2-5 and V is TRBV18; 8 bases agree with TRBD1. CDR1 KGHSH and CDR2 LQKENI come from the germline V gene. The ends lost 3 bases at V and 4 bases at J; junction bases unmatched: 10. This CDR3 has 16 residues. CDR3 sequence (DNA): TGTGCCAGCTCACCCTTGACAGGGGCTGCGGCAGAGACCCAGTACTTC. Protein sequence: CASSPLTGAAAETQYF.

This clonotype was observed at least ten times. V gene TRBV5-1 combines with J gene TRBJ1-2, with 9 nucleotides matching TRBD1. CDR3 size: 15 residues. The germline V gene has CDR1 SGHRS and CDR2 YFSETQ. J lost 4 bases, V lost 4 bases, and 8 bases had no gene match. The CDR3 sequence is CASSMSTGGAYGYTF. The CDR3 DNA reads as TGCGCCAGCAGCATGTCGACAGGGGGGGCCTATGGCTACACCTTC.

This clonotype was detected only a few times. The rearrangement links TRBV18 to TRBJ1-6, with TRBD1 matching 7 bases. CDR1 and CDR2 from the germline V gene are KGHSH and LQKENI. The CDR3 totals 14 residues. V shed 3 bases, J shed 8 bases, and the junction held 4 bases outside the gene matches. For the CDR3, the DNA is TGTGCCAGCTCACCCGGACAGGTTGATTCACCCCTCCACTTT. Protein: CASSPGQVDSPLHF.

This chain connects TRBV20-1 to TRBJ2-7; 10 nucleotides match TRBD2. Trimming removed 6 bases from V and 0 bases from J; junction bases left unmatched: 2. Germline V gene data show CDR1 as DFQATT and CDR2 as SNEGSKA (reference sequence). The CDR3 spans 13 residues. The CDR3 region has the DNA TGCAGTGCCCTAGCGGGGGCCTCCTACGAGCAGTACTTC. Translated, it gives CSALAGASYEQYF.

This clonotype was seen more than once but under ten times. The J gene is TRBJ1-6, the V gene TRBV5-1; 12 bases line up with TRBD1. In germline, CDR1 is SGHRS, CDR2 YFSETQ. The CDR3 has 16 amino acids. The V segment lost 4 bases and the J segment 6 bases; nucleotides outside the gene matches: 5. The CDR3 nucleotides read TGCGCCAGCAGCCCGGGACAGGGGGCGGTTAATTCACCCCTCCACTTT. Amino acid sequence: CASSPGQGAVNSPLHF.

The chain recombines TRBV3-1 with TRBJ2-5; possibly TRBD1 or TRBD2 for D (6 bases each). The germline V and J ends were trimmed by 6 bases and 7 bases, with 18 bases remaining between them. Germline V CDR1 and CDR2: LGHDT, YNNKEL (reference sequence). The CDR3 spans 14 residues. CDR3 coding DNA: TGTGCCAGCAGTCCCTCGGGGGCCGTTGTGACCCAGTACTTC. Translated, it gives CASSPSGAVVTQYF.

The rearrangement joins TRBV12-3 or TRBV12-4 to TRBJ1-1; D unclear. V lost 7 bases to trimming and J lost 1 base, with 7 bases between them. CDR3 size: 12 residues. The CDR3 DNA sequence: TGTGCCAGCACGACTCAGAACACTGAAGCTTTCTTT. This codes for CASTTQNTEAFF.

The chain recombines TRBV12-3 or TRBV12-4 with TRBJ1-5; TRBD1 aligns across 8 bases. CDR3 length: 14 amino acids. The ends lost 4 bases at V and 7 bases at J; junction bases unmatched: 6. The CDR3 DNA sequence: TGTGCCAGCAGTTACGGACAGGGTCGACAGCCCCAGCATTTT. Translation gives CASSYGQGRQPQHF.

The chain joins TRBV20-1 to TRBJ2-5, with a tentative D call TRBD1 (5 bases). CDR1 DFQATT and CDR2 SNEGSKA come from the germline V gene (reference sequence). The CDR3 loop spans 15 amino acids. The CDR3 protein is CIPPLMWGLQETQYF. CDR3 nucleotide sequence: TGCATCCCACCACTTATGTGGGGCCTCCAAGAGACCCAGTACTTC.

There are a few counts of this clonotype. V is TRBV20-1 and J is TRBJ1-5; D remains ambiguous. There are 16 residues in the CDR3. Trimming removed 3 bases at V and 1 base at J, with 16 bases between. From germline, CDR1 is DFQATT and CDR2 SNEGSKA (reference sequence). The CDR3 DNA is TGCAGTGCTAGTAATTTAATGGAAGGGAGCAATCAGCCCCAGCATTTT. Translated: CSASNLMEGSNQPQHF.